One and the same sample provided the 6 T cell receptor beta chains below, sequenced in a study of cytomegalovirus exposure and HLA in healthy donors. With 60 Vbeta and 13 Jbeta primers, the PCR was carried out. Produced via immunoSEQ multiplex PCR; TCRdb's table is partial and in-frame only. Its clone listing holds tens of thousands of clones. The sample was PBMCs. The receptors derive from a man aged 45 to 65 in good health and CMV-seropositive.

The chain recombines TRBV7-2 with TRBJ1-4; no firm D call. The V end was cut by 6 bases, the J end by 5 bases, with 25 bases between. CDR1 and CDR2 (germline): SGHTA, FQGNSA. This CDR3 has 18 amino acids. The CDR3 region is CASSEASCLLVDNEKLFF. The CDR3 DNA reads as TGTGCCAGCAGTGAAGCTTCGTGTCTCCTAGTCGACAATGAAAAACTGTTTTTT. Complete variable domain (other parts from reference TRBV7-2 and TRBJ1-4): GAGVSQSPSNKVTEKGKDVELRCDPISGHTALYWYRQSLGQGLEFLIYFQGNSAPDKSGLPSDRFSAERTGGSVSTLTIQRTQQEDSAVYLCASSEASCLLVDNEKLFFGSGTQLSVL.

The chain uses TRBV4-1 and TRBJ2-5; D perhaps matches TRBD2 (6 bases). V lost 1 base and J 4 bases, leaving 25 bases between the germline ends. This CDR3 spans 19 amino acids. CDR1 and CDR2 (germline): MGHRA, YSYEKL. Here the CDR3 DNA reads TGCGCCAGCAGCCAAGGGCTCCTAGCGTATCTCCGGTGGTCAGAGACCCAGTACTTC. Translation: CASSQGLLAYLRWSETQYF.

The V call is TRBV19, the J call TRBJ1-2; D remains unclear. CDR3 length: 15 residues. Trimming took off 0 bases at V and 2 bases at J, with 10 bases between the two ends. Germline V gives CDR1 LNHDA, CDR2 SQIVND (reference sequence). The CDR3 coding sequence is TGTGCCAGTAGTATAGACCCGTACCAGAACTATGGCTACACCTTC. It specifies CASSIDPYQNYGYTF. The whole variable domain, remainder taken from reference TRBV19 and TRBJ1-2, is DGGITQSPKYLFRKEGQNVTLSCEQNLNHDAMYWYRQDPGQGLRLIYYSQIVNDFQKGDIAEGYSVSREKKESFPLTVTSAQKNPTAFYLCASSIDPYQNYGYTFGSGTRLTVV.

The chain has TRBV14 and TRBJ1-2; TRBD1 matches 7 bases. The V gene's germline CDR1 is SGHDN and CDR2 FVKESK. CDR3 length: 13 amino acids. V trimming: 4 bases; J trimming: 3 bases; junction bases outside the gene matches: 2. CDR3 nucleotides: TGTGCCAGCAGCCCCGACAGGGACTATGGCTACACCTTC. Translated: CASSPDRDYGYTF.

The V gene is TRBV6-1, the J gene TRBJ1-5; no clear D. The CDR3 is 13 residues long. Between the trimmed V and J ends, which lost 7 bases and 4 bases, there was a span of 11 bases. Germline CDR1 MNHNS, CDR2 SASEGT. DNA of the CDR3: TGTGCCAGCACCATAAGAGGGAATCAGCCCCAGCATTTT. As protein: CASTIRGNQPQHF.

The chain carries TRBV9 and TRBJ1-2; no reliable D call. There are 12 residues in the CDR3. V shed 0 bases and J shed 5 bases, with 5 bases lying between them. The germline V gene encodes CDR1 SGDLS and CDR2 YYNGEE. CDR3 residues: CASSVAGYGYTF. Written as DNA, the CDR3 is TGTGCCAGCAGCGTAGCGGGGTATGGCTACACCTTC.